This section outlines one T cell receptor beta chain sequence together with its context. The data derive from a study of early T cells in non-severe SARS-CoV-2 infection. TCRdb itself ran the 5' RACE reads through MiXCR, one entry per CDR3 protein. The sample lists tens of thousands of distinct CDR3 sequences; under 15% were seen once. The germline CDR1 and CDR2 sequences are SGHAT and FQNNGV. CDR3 length equals 14 residues. V gave up 1 base and J gave up 8 bases, with 11 bases separating them. Material: whole blood, obtained at baseline. This clonotype was sampled from an adult who was a healthcare worker with PCR-confirmed SARS-CoV-2 infection or an uninfected control (not recorded which). The chain links TRBV11-2 to TRBJ2-2; no reliable D call. The CDR3 nucleotides are TGTGCCAGCAGCTTAGGAGGTTTGCTTGGGGAGCTGTTTTTT. This codes for CASSLGGLLGELFF.